The 7 T cell receptor beta chains presented below share a single source sample, sequenced in a study of T-cell memory formation after mild COVID-19 (dated by TCRdb to about 2021). Library generation was performed with 5' RACE. The sequencing machine was an Illumina NovaSeq 6000. Using fastp at Q25 and MiXCR, TCRdb reprocessed the public reads and kept productive beta chains. Every CDR3 protein is listed once, alongside the most common genes and DNA of its rows. The sample table shows some 300,000 distinct CDR3 sequences, and 20% to 25% are seen once. The ten largest account for 20% to 25% of the sample. The sample taken for sequencing was PBMCs or a T cell subset sorted from them (not recorded which). The receptors derive from a young man who had mild COVID-19 (a few samples of this study predate the infection). The sample titles of this study are shuffled in the database, so cell type and time point are left out; the donor was told from shared clones.

V is TRBV20-1 and J is TRBJ1-1; a possible D gene is TRBD1 (6 bases). V was clipped by 6 bases and J by 12 bases, with 20 bases between them. CDR3 length equals 12 residues. Germline CDR1 reads DFQATT; CDR2 reads SNEGSKA (reference sequence). For the CDR3, the DNA is TGCAGTGCGGTGAGACAGGCCGAAGTAACTTTCTTT. It is translated as CSAVRQAEVTFF.

The chain joins TRBV10-3 to TRBJ2-1; no reliable D call. The length of the CDR3 is 12 residues. The germline V gene encodes CDR1 ENHRY and CDR2 SYGVKD. V lost 4 bases to trimming and J lost 8 bases, with 9 bases between them. CDR3 bases: TGTGCCATCAGTGCAATCCGCGATGAGCAGTTCTTC. This codes for CAISAIRDEQFF.

J is TRBJ2-3 and V is TRBV6-2 or TRBV6-3; no definite D call. Trimming cost V 2 bases and J 2 bases, with 11 bases left between them. The CDR3 is 15 residues long. The germline V gene has CDR1 MNHEY and CDR2 SVGEGT. In nucleotides, the CDR3 is TGTGCCAGCAGTTACCTTGGCAGGCCCACAGATACGCAGTATTTT. It yields the protein CASSYLGRPTDTQYF.

This clonotype was seen repeatedly, ten times or more. J is TRBJ2-4 and V is TRBV29-1, with TRBD2 matching 12 bases. V gave up 6 bases and J gave up 2 bases; unmatched junction bases: 5. Germline V lookup: CDR1 SQVTM, CDR2 ANQGSEA. CDR3 length: 15 residues. CDR3 DNA: TGCAGCGTGCAAGGACTAGCGGGGTCCAAAAACATTCAGTACTTC. Translating it yields CSVQGLAGSKNIQYF.

This clonotype was seen only a few times. The chain recombines TRBV5-5 with TRBJ1-4; possibly TRBD1 for D (6 bases). The CDR3 loop spans 13 amino acids. Deletions cut 6 bases from V and 3 bases from J, with 9 bases between. Germline V CDR1 and CDR2: SGHKS, YYEKEE (reference sequence). Here the CDR3 reads CASTRTANEKLFF. The CDR3 DNA is TGTGCCAGCACCCGGACAGCTAATGAAAAACTGTTTTTT.

This clonotype was found a few times. V and J are TRBV7-9 and TRBJ1-6; 7 nucleotides match TRBD1. CDR3 length: 13 residues. Germline loops: CDR1 SEHNR, CDR2 FQNEAQ (reference sequence). Losses at the gene ends were 5 bases for V and 9 bases for J; bases not matched to a gene: 4. The CDR3 protein is CASSPGQVSPLHF. As DNA, the CDR3 is TGTGCCAGCAGCCCCGGACAGGTTTCACCCCTCCACTTT.

This clonotype was observed a few times. The rearrangement uses TRBV7-3 and TRBJ2-3; 9 bases are a match to TRBD2. The CDR3 is made up of 16 amino acids. J gave up 2 bases and V 5 bases, and 8 bases lay outside the gene matches. CDR1 and CDR2 (germline): SGHTA, FQGTGA. This chain's CDR3 is CASSPAPGLATDTQYF. The CDR3 DNA reads TGTGCCAGCAGCCCCGCTCCGGGACTAGCCACAGATACGCAGTATTTT.